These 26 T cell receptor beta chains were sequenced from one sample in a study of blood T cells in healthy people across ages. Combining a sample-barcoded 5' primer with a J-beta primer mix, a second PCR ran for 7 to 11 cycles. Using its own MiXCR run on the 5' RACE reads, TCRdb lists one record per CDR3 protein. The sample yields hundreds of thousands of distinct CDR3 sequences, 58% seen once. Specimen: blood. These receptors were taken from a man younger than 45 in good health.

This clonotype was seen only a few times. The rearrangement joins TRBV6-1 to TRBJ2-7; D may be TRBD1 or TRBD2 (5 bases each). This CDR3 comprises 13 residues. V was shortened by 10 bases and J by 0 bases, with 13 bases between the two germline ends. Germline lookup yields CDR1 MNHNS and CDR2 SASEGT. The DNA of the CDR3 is TGTGCCACGGCCGGGACCAGCTCCTACGAGCAGTACTTC. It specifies CATAGTSSYEQYF.

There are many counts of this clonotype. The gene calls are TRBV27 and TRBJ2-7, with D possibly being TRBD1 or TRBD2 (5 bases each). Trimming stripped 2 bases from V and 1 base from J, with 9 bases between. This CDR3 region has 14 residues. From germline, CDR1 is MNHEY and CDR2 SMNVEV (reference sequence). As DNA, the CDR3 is TGTGCCAGCAGTTTAGAGGGGTCATCCTACGAGCAGTACTTC. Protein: CASSLEGSSYEQYF.

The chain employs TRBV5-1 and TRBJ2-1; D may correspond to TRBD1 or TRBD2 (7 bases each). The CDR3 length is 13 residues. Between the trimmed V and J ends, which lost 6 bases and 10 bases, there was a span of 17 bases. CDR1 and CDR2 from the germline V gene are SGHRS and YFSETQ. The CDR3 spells CASMSGGVGEQFF. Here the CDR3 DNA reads TGCGCCAGCATGTCAGGGGGGGTTGGCGAGCAGTTCTTC.

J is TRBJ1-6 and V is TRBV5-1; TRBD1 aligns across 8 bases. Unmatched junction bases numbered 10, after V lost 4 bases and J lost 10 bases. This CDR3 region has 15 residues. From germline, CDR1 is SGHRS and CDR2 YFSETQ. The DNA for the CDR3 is TGCGCCAGCAGCACCCAGACAGGGGCTGAATCACCCCTCCACTTT. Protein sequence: CASSTQTGAESPLHF.

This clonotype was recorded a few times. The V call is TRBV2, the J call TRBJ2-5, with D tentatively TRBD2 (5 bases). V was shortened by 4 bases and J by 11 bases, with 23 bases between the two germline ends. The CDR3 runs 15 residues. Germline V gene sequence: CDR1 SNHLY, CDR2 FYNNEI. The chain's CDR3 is CASSGPRHSIWEQYF. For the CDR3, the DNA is TGTGCCAGCAGTGGCCCGCGACACAGCATTTGGGAGCAGTACTTC.

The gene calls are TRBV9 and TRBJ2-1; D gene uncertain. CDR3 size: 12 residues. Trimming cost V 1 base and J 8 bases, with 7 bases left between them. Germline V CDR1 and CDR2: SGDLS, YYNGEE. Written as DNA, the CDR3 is TGTGCCAGCAGCGTAACGGCGGATGAGCAGTTCTTC. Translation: CASSVTADEQFF.

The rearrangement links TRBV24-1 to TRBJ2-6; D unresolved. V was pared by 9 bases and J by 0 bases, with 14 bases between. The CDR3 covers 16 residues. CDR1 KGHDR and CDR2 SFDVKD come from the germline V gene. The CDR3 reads CATGRTSSSGANVLTF. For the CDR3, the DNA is TGTGCCACCGGCAGAACAAGCAGCTCTGGGGCCAACGTCCTGACTTTC.

The CDR3 sequence is CAISGQVQETQYF. As DNA, the CDR3 is TGTGCCATCAGTGGACAGGTTCAAGAGACCCAGTACTTC. The V call is TRBV10-3, the J call TRBJ2-5; D possibly corresponds to TRBD1 (6 bases). The CDR3 spans 13 residues. With 4 bases removed from V and 2 bases from J, the gap between germline ends came to 8 bases. CDR1 is ENHRY and CDR2 is SYGVKD in the germline V gene.

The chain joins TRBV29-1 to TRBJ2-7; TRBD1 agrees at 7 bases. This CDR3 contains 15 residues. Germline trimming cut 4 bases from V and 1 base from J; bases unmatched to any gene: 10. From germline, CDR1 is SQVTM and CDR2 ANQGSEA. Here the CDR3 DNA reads TGCAGCGTTGCTGGACGACAGGGCCTATCCTACGAGCAGTACTTC. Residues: CSVAGRQGLSYEQYF.

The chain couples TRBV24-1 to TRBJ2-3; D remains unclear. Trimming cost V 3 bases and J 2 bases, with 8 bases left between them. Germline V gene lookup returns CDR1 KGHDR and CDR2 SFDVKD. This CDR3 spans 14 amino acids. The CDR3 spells CATSDVQNTDTQYF. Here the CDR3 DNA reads TGTGCCACCAGTGATGTGCAGAACACAGATACGCAGTATTTT.

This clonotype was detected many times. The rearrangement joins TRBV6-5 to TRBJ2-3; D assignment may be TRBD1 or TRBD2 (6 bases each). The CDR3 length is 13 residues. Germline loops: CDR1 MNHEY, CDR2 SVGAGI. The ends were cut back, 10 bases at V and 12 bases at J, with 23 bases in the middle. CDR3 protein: CATITGAQGRQYF. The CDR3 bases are TGTGCCACCATAACGGGAGCCCAGGGGCGTCAGTATTTT.

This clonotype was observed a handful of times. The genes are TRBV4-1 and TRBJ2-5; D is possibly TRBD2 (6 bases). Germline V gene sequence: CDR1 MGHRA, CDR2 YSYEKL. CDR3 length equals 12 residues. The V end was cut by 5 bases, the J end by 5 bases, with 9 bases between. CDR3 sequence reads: CASSNREETQYF. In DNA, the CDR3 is TGCGCCAGCAGCAACCGGGAGGAGACCCAGTACTTC.

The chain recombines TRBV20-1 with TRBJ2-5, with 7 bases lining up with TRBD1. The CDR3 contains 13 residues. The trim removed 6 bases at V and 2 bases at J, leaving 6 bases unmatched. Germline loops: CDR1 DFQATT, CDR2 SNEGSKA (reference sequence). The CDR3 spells CSAGGGQQETQYF. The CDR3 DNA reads TGCAGTGCAGGGGGCGGACAGCAAGAGACCCAGTACTTC.

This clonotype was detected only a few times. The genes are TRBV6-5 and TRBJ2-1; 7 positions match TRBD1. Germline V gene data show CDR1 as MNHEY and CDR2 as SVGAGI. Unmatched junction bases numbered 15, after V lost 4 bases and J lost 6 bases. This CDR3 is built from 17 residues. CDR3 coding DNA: TGTGCCAGCAGTTTGGGGGCCTTGACAGGGCCGGCCAATGAGCAGTTCTTC. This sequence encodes CASSLGALTGPANEQFF.

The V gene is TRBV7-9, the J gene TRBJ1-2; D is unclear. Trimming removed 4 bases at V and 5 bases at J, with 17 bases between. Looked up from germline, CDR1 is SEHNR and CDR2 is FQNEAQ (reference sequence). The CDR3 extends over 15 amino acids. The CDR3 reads CASSSSTAWLYGYTF. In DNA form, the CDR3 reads TGTGCCAGCAGCTCGTCGACTGCCTGGCTTTATGGCTACACCTTC.

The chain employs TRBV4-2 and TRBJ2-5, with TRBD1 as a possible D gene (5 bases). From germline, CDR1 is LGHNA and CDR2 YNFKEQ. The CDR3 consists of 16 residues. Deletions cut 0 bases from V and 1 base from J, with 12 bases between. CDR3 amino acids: CASSQEWGYLQETQYF. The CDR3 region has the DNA TGTGCCAGCAGCCAAGAGTGGGGCTACCTCCAAGAGACCCAGTACTTC.

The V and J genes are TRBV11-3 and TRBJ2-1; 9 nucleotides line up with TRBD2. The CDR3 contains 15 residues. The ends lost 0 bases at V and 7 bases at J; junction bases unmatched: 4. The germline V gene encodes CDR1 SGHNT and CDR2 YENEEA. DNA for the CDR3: TGTGCCAGCAGCTTAGAAGCGGGAGGAGATAATGAGCAGTTCTTC. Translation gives CASSLEAGGDNEQFF.

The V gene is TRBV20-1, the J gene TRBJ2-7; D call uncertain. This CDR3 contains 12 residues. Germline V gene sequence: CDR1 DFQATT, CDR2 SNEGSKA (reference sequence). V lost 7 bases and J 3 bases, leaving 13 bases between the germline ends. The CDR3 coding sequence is TGCAGTGTTCTCAGGAGCGACTACGAGCAGTACTTC. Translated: CSVLRSDYEQYF.

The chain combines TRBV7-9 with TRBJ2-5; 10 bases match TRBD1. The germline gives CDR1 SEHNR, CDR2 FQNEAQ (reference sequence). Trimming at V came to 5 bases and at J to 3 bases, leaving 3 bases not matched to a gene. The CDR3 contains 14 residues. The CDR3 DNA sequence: TGTGCCAGCAGCGACAGGGGGCGAGAAGAGACCCAGTACTTC. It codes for CASSDRGREETQYF.

CDR3 coding DNA: TGTGCCAGCAGCCCCCGGGACAACCCCTACGAGCAGTACTTC. This encodes CASSPRDNPYEQYF. The chain is built from TRBV14 and TRBJ2-7; the D gene is possibly TRBD1 (6 bases). The CDR3 length is 14 residues. V lost 4 bases and J 2 bases, leaving 12 bases between the germline ends. Per the germline V gene, CDR1 is SGHDN and CDR2 is FVKESK.

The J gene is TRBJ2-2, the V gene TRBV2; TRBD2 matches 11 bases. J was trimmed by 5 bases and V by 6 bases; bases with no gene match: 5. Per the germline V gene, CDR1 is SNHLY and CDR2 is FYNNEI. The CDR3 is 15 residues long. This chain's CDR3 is CASRAGTSGTGELFF. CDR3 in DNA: TGTGCCAGCAGGGCCGGGACTAGCGGTACCGGGGAGCTGTTTTTT. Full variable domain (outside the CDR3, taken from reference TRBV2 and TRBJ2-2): EPEVTQTPSHQVTQMGQEVILRCVPISNHLYFYWYRQILGQKVEFLVSFYNNEISEKSEIFDDQFSVERPDGSNFTLKIRSTKLEDSAMYFCASRAGTSGTGELFFGEGSRLTVL.

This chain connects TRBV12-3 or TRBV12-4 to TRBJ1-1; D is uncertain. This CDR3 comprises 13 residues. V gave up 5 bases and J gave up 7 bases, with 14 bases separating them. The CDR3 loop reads CASSPYGQIEAFF. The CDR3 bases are TGTGCCAGCAGTCCCTATGGCCAGATTGAAGCTTTCTTT.

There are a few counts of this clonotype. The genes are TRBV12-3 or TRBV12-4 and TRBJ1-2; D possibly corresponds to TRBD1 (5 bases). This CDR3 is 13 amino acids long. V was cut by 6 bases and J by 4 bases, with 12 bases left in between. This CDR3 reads CASSPWGLYGYTF. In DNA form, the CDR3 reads TGTGCCAGCAGCCCCTGGGGCCTCTATGGCTACACCTTC.

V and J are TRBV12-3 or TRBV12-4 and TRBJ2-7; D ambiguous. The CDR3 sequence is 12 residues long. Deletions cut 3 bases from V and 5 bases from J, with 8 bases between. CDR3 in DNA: TGTGCCAGCAGTTTGGCTGTCAACGAGCAGTACTTC. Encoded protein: CASSLAVNEQYF.

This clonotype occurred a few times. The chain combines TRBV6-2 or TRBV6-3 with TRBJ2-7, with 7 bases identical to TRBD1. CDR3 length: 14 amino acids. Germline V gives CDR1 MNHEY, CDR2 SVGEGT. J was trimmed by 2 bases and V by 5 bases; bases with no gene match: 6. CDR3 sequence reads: CASSHDDRAYEQYF. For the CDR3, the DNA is TGTGCCAGCAGTCACGATGACAGGGCCTACGAGCAGTACTTC.

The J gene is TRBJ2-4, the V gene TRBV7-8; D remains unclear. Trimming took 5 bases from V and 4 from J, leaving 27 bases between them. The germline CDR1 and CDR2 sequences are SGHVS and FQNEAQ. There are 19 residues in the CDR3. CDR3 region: CASSPDPPSIYTIKNIQYF. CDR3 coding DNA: TGTGCCAGCAGCCCTGATCCCCCGTCGATCTACACCATTAAAAACATTCAGTACTTC.